These 32 T cell receptor beta chains share one sample of origin, sequenced in a study of long-term antiretroviral therapy in people with HIV. Runs used v3.0 of the immunoSEQ assay and were done at survey level. The table came from immunoSEQ multiplex PCR; TCRdb's copy has only in-frame clones and leaves some out. The table has tens of thousands of clones, around 84% seen once; the top ten hold 4% to 5%. The sample consisted of unsorted PBMCs, taken 1.3 years after starting antiretroviral therapy. The receptors were gathered from a man aged 60 to 69 with HIV.

The rearrangement joins TRBV6-1 to TRBJ1-6; D remains unclear. This CDR3 has 12 amino acids. Between the trimmed V and J ends, which lost 6 bases and 8 bases, there was a span of 8 bases. Germline lookup yields CDR1 MNHNS and CDR2 SASEGT. The CDR3 loop is CASRFGDSPLHF. DNA of the CDR3: TGTGCCAGCAGATTTGGGGATTCACCCCTCCACTTT.

The chain joins TRBV27 to TRBJ2-7, with D maybe TRBD1 (6 bases). V lost 6 bases and J lost 12, with 18 bases in between. The CDR3 has 12 residues. CDR1 MNHEY and CDR2 SMNVEV come from the germline V gene (reference sequence). CDR3 loop: CASRSAGARPYF. The CDR3 region has the DNA TGTGCCAGCAGGTCCGCAGGGGCGCGTCCGTACTTC.

V and J are TRBV10-2 and TRBJ2-7; TRBD1 might be the D (5 bases). CDR3 length equals 15 residues. V shed 0 bases and J shed 1 base, with 10 bases lying between them. Per the germline V gene, CDR1 is WSHSY and CDR2 is SAAADI. The CDR3 bases are TGCGCCAGCAGTGAGTCAACAGGTTATTCCTACGAGCAGTACTTC. Translation: CASSESTGYSYEQYF.

V gene TRBV27 combines with J gene TRBJ2-5; maybe TRBD1 (6 bases). This CDR3 is built from 14 residues. The ends were cut back, 3 bases at V and 0 bases at J, with 8 bases in the middle. CDR1 is MNHEY, CDR2 SMNVEV, per germline (reference sequence). In DNA, the CDR3 is TGTGCCAGCAGTTTGGGACACAACCAAGAGACCCAGTACTTC. This codes for CASSLGHNQETQYF.

The rearrangement links TRBV5-1 to TRBJ2-4; 8 nucleotides agree with TRBD2. Germline loops: CDR1 SGHRS, CDR2 YFSETQ. V lost 4 bases to trimming and J lost 1 base; unmatched junction nucleotides: 7. This CDR3 contains 16 residues. CDR3 sequence reads: CASSPDKRGAKNIQYF. The CDR3 DNA is TGCGCCAGCAGCCCTGATAAGCGGGGGGCCAAAAACATTCAGTACTTC.

This chain uses TRBV18 with TRBJ1-2; D unclear. The CDR3 contains 13 residues. Germline V lookup: CDR1 KGHSH, CDR2 LQKENI. The germline V and J ends were trimmed by 0 bases and 5 bases, with 7 bases remaining between them. CDR3 sequence: CASSPPGYYGYTF. The CDR3 bases are TGTGCCAGCTCACCACCAGGTTATTATGGCTACACCTTC.

CDR3 region: CASSWDRGAYYGYTF. In nucleotides, the CDR3 is TGTGCCAGCAGTTGGGACAGGGGGGCGTACTATGGCTACACCTTC. J is TRBJ1-2 and V is TRBV28, with TRBD1 identical over 11 bases. The junction had 4 bases not matched to a gene; V was cut back by 4 bases and J by 3 bases. Per germline, CDR1 MDHEN and CDR2 SYDVKM. This CDR3 comprises 15 residues.

This sequence joins TRBV7-8 and TRBJ1-2; 7 bases match TRBD1. The CDR3 loop spans 16 amino acids. Germline V lookup: CDR1 SGHVS, CDR2 FQNEAQ. V lost 5 bases to trimming and J lost 2 bases; unmatched junction nucleotides: 11. The CDR3 protein is CASSLGSTGFNYGYTF. The CDR3, as DNA: TGTGCCAGCAGCCTCGGGTCGACAGGGTTCAACTATGGCTACACCTTC.

The V call is TRBV6-1, the J call TRBJ1-2; D remains unclear. Trimming left V 10 bases short and J 4 bases short, with 10 bases between. This CDR3 spans 11 amino acids. Germline V gene lookup returns CDR1 MNHNS and CDR2 SASEGT. The CDR3 sequence is CATQSGYGYTF. CDR3 in DNA: TGTGCCACCCAGTCGGGCTATGGCTACACCTTC.

The chain links TRBV11-2 to TRBJ2-1, with TRBD2 identical over 9 bases. Germline V gene lookup returns CDR1 SGHAT and CDR2 FQNNGV. V lost 5 bases to trimming and J lost 9 bases; unmatched junction nucleotides: 8. The CDR3 runs to 14 residues. The DNA of the CDR3 is TGTGCCAGCAGCCCGACTAGCGGTATTAGTGAGCAGTTCTTC. It specifies CASSPTSGISEQFF.

This clone was seen just once. The V call is TRBV5-8, the J call TRBJ2-3; D remains ambiguous. V lost 2 bases and J 4 bases, leaving 8 bases between the germline ends. The CDR3 is made up of 13 amino acids. Looked up from germline, CDR1 is SGHTS and CDR2 is YDEGEE. The CDR3 sequence: CASSFQAADTQYF. The CDR3 coding sequence is TGTGCCAGCAGCTTCCAGGCTGCAGATACGCAGTATTTT.

This clone occurred a few times. The chain links TRBV14 to TRBJ2-7; D is unclear. Per germline, CDR1 SGHDN and CDR2 FVKESK. Trimming left V 5 bases short and J 3 bases short, with 8 bases between. The CDR3 totals 12 residues. The DNA of the CDR3 is TGTGCCAGCAGCTTACACCTCTACGAGCAGTACTTC. Its protein is CASSLHLYEQYF.

This sequence joins TRBV4-1 and TRBJ1-4, with 9 positions matching TRBD1. Germline CDR1 and CDR2: MGHRA and YSYEKL. The CDR3 covers 15 residues. V shed 0 bases, J shed 7 bases, and the junction held 3 bases outside the gene matches. This CDR3 reads CASSQEQGASEKLFF. The CDR3 region has the DNA TGCGCCAGCAGCCAAGAACAGGGGGCCAGTGAAAAACTGTTTTTT.

The chain combines TRBV18 with TRBJ2-5, with D uncertain. Per germline, CDR1 KGHSH and CDR2 LQKENI. The CDR3 consists of 16 residues. Trimming left V 2 bases short and J 1 base short, with 14 bases between. The CDR3 DNA sequence: TGTGCCAGCTCACCATCGCTCGGGCACCTCCAAGAGACCCAGTACTTC. It translates to CASSPSLGHLQETQYF.

The genes are TRBV2 and TRBJ2-3; D may match TRBD1 or TRBD2 (6 bases each). CDR1 is SNHLY, CDR2 FYNNEI, per germline. This CDR3 is built from 13 residues. The V end lost 8 bases, the J end lost 6 bases, and 15 bases lay between the germline ends. CDR3 sequence (DNA): TGTGCCAGCCGACGGGGGCCACAGGATACGCAGTATTTT. Amino acids: CASRRGPQDTQYF.

This clone appeared a few times. CDR3 nucleotides: TGTGCCAGCAGTCCCGGGACGGGAAGTTCACCCCTCCACTTT. This translates into CASSPGTGSSPLHF. The chain has TRBV2 and TRBJ1-6; D possibly corresponds to TRBD1 (5 bases). Germline V gene sequence: CDR1 SNHLY, CDR2 FYNNEI. The CDR3 extends over 14 amino acids. Trimming cost V 5 bases and J 9 bases, with 14 bases left between them.

This chain connects TRBV10-3 to TRBJ2-7; 8 nucleotides agree with TRBD1. Germline assignment: CDR1 ENHRY and CDR2 SYGVKD. The CDR3 runs 16 residues. Trimming removed 0 bases from V and 5 bases from J; junction bases left unmatched: 9. Written as DNA, the CDR3 is TGTGCCATCAGTGAGTCAAGTGGACAGGGCCAGGACGAGCAGTACTTC. Translating it yields CAISESSGQGQDEQYF.

The chain combines TRBV6-5 with TRBJ1-2; D is unresolved. Per germline, CDR1 MNHEY and CDR2 SVGAGI. Trimming took off 2 bases at V and 3 bases at J, with 10 bases between the two ends. CDR3 length: 14 residues. The CDR3 region is CASSYAPGYYGYTF. The CDR3 DNA is TGTGCCAGCAGTTACGCGCCGGGGTACTATGGCTACACCTTC.

This clone turned up a few times. The chain joins TRBV4-3 to TRBJ1-2, with TRBD1 identical over 8 bases. V shed 0 bases and J 3 bases; nucleotides not matched to a gene: 12. This CDR3 spans 18 amino acids. Per the germline V gene, CDR1 is LGHNA and CDR2 is YSLEER. Written as DNA, the CDR3 is TGCGCCAGCAGCCAAGATCCCCCCCGGACAGGGCCCGACTATGGCTACACCTTC. It translates to CASSQDPPRTGPDYGYTF.

This clone was observed a handful of times. As DNA, the CDR3 is TGTGCCAGCAGCCTCAGGACGTCGCGGGAAGGCTACACCTTC. Translation: CASSLRTSREGYTF. This chain uses TRBV6-5 with TRBJ1-2; D remains unclear. The CDR3 is 14 residues long. CDR1 and CDR2 (germline): MNHEY, SVGAGI. V was shortened by 6 bases and J by 8 bases, with 19 bases between the two germline ends.

This clone occurred once. The rearrangement links TRBV5-1 to TRBJ2-7, with D maybe TRBD1 (6 bases). CDR3 length equals 14 residues. The V end was cut by 0 bases, the J end by 4 bases, with 11 bases between. In germline, CDR1 is SGHRS, CDR2 YFSETQ. The DNA of the CDR3 is TGCGCCAGCAGCTTGGGGGGGCTCCTTTACGAGCAGTACTTC. This gives the protein CASSLGGLLYEQYF.

The J gene is TRBJ1-4, the V gene TRBV30; 7 positions agree with TRBD1. Germline-derived CDR1 and CDR2 are GTSNPN and SVGIG (reference sequence). V was clipped by 8 bases and J by 7 bases; unmatched bases: 10. There are 13 residues in the CDR3. The CDR3 DNA is TGTGCCATCCAGGGACAGTGGACTGAAAAACTGTTTTTT. Translating it yields CAIQGQWTEKLFF.

This rearrangement joins TRBV11-1 to TRBJ2-5; 10 bases align to TRBD1. This CDR3 has 13 residues. V lost 3 bases and J lost 7; bases outside the gene matches: 2. Germline CDR1 and CDR2: SGHAT and FQDESV (reference sequence). The CDR3 reads CASSLGDRGTQYF. CDR3 bases: TGTGCCAGCAGCTTGGGGGACAGGGGGACCCAGTACTTC.

This clone was picked up one time. V usage is TRBV11-2 and J usage is TRBJ2-7; TRBD1 matches 7 bases. Germline V gives CDR1 SGHAT, CDR2 FQNNGV. V was pared by 3 bases and J by 0 bases, with 8 bases of the junction left unmatched. The CDR3 has 16 residues. The CDR3 nucleotides are TGTGCCAGCAGCTTGTTAGGGGGCAGACGCTCCTACGAGCAGTACTTC. Amino acid sequence: CASSLLGGRRSYEQYF.

The chain carries TRBV27 and TRBJ2-7; 9 bases agree with TRBD1. The V gene's germline CDR1 is MNHEY and CDR2 SMNVEV (reference sequence). With V trimmed by 6 bases and J by 2 bases, 2 bases remained unmatched. This CDR3 has 13 amino acids. The CDR3 sequence is CASSWDRAYEQYF. The DNA of the CDR3 is TGTGCCAGCAGCTGGGACAGGGCCTACGAGCAGTACTTC.

The V gene is TRBV18, the J gene TRBJ2-1, with D possibly being TRBD1 (6 bases). V was shortened by 2 bases and J by 2 bases, with 10 bases between the two germline ends. The CDR3 contains 15 residues. Germline V gene data show CDR1 as KGHSH and CDR2 as LQKENI. The CDR3 bases are TGTGCCAGCTCACCAATGGCAGGGGCCTACAATGAGCAGTTCTTC. Translation: CASSPMAGAYNEQFF.

The chain carries TRBV27 and TRBJ2-7, with D possibly being TRBD1 (6 bases). The V end lost 4 bases, the J end lost 3 bases, and 16 bases lay between the germline ends. The CDR3 extends over 15 amino acids. Germline V lookup: CDR1 MNHEY, CDR2 SMNVEV (reference sequence). The CDR3, as DNA: TGTGCCAGCAGTTACACAGGGTATTATGTCTACGAGCAGTACTTC. Translating it yields CASSYTGYYVYEQYF.

The J gene is TRBJ2-2, the V gene TRBV7-2, with unresolved D. CDR1 and CDR2 (germline): SGHTA, FQGNSA. This CDR3 has 12 amino acids. V was trimmed by 5 bases and J by 4 bases, leaving 5 bases between them. For the CDR3, the DNA is TGTGCCAGCAGCACCTTCACCGGGGAGCTGTTTTTT. Translation gives CASSTFTGELFF.

The chain is built from TRBV5-5 and TRBJ2-3, with unresolved D. The V gene's germline CDR1 is SGHKS and CDR2 YYEKEE (reference sequence). The CDR3 spans 13 residues. The germline V and J ends were trimmed by 4 bases and 6 bases, with 12 bases remaining between them. The CDR3 spells CASSPQLGDTQYF. In DNA form, the CDR3 reads TGTGCCAGCAGCCCACAGTTAGGGGATACGCAGTATTTT.

The table lists this clone with a few counts. This chain joins TRBV4-3 and TRBJ1-2; 7 bases align to TRBD1. The CDR3 loop spans 13 amino acids. CDR1 and CDR2 (germline): LGHNA, YSLEER. V trimming: 2 bases; J trimming: 8 bases; junction bases outside the gene matches: 5. CDR3 bases: TGCGCCAGCAGCCAACAGGGGGTAGGCGGCTACACCTTC. It specifies CASSQQGVGGYTF.

The genes are TRBV2 and TRBJ2-3; the D gene is possibly TRBD2 (5 bases). Trimming pared 6 bases from V and 8 bases from J, leaving 9 bases between. The CDR3 totals 11 residues. The V gene's germline CDR1 is SNHLY and CDR2 FYNNEI. The CDR3 region is CASRLEGTQYF. As DNA, the CDR3 is TGTGCCAGCAGACTAGAAGGTACGCAGTATTTT.

This clone has only a few counts. This chain connects TRBV6-5 to TRBJ2-7, with no clear D. Trimming pared 2 bases from V and 7 bases from J, leaving 12 bases between. This CDR3 has 13 residues. The germline gives CDR1 MNHEY, CDR2 SVGAGI. The CDR3 bases are TGTGCCAGCAGTTACGGTAGGGCAGCTGAGCAGTACTTC. As protein: CASSYGRAAEQYF.